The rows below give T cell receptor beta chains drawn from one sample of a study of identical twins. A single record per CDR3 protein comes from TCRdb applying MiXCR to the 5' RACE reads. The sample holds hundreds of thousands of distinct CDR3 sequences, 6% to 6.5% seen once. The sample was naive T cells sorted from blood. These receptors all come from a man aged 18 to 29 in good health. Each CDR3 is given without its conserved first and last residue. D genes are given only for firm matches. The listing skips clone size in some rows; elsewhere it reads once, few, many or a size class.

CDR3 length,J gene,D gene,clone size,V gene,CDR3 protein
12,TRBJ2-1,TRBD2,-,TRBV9,ASSATTGLAGAF
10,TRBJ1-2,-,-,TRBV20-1,SARDLGQGYT
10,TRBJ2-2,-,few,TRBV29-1,SVLPSAGELF
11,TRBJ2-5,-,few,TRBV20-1,SASSRIQETQY
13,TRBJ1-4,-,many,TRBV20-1,SARDPRRYDEKLF
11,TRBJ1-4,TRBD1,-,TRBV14,ASSPGYRGKLF
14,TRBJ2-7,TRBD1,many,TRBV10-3,AISVASGTGSHEQY
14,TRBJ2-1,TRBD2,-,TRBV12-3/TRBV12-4,ASSPPYGGSSYEQF
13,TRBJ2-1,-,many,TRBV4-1,ASSQEGVSYNEQF
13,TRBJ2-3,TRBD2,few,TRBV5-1,ASSLLAGSANTQY
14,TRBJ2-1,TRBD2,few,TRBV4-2,ASSQESGSSYNEQF
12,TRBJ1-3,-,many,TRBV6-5,ASSYSTAGNTIY
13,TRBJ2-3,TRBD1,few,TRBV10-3,AISSRGLSTDTQY
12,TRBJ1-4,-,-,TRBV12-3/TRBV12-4,ASSRLGANEKLF
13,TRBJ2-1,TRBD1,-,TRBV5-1,ASSSRDSDYNEQF
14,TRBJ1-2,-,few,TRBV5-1,ASSLNQALDAYGYT
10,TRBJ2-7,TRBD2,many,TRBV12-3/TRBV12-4,ASSFGGGEQY
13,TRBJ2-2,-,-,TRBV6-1,ASKRLGLSTGELF